This TCR beta chain was sequenced in a study of cytomegalovirus exposure and HLA in healthy donors. V was clipped by 6 bases and J by 0 bases, with 8 bases between them. This CDR3 has 13 amino acids. Germline loops: CDR1 MNHNS, CDR2 SASEGT. Sequencing was performed with immunoSEQ multiplex PCR; in TCRdb, only in-frame clones are kept and a portion is missing. This sample has approximately 230,000 clones, with about 90% found just once. Sequences were obtained from PBMCs. The chain uses TRBV6-1 and TRBJ1-1; TRBD1 is a possible D gene (6 bases). The TCR originated in a man aged 18 to 30 in good health and CMV-seropositive. The CDR3 sequence is CASSSGVNTEAFF. CDR3 DNA sequence: TGTGCCAGCAGCTCAGGGGTGAACACTGAAGCTTTCTTT.